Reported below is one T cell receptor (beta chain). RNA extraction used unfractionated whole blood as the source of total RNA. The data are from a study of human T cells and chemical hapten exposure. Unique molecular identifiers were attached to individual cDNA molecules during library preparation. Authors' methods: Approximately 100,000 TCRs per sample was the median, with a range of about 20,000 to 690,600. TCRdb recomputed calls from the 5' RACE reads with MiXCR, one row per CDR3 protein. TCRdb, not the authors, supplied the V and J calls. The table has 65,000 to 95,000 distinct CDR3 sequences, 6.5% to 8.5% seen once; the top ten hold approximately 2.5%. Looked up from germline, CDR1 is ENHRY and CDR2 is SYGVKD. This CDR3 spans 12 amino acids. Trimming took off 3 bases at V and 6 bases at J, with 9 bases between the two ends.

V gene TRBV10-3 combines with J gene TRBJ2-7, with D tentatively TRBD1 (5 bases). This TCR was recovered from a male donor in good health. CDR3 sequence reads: CAISDQGFEQYF. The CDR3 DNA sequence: TGTGCCATCAGTGACCAGGGCTTCGAGCAGTACTTC.